These 10 T cell receptor beta chains were sequenced from one sample in a study of blood T cells in healthy people across ages. Sample-barcoded 5' priming and a J-beta primer mix drove a second PCR of about 6 to 12 cycles. In TCRdb, the 5' RACE reads were re-called with MiXCR into one record per CDR3 protein. The sample contains some 900,000 distinct CDR3 sequences, 29% of which appear only once. Sequenced input: blood. All receptors come from a woman of 80 years or more in good health.

This clonotype has just a few counts. The J gene is TRBJ1-5, the V gene TRBV7-2; tentative D call: TRBD1 (6 bases). Trimming stripped 5 bases from V and 3 bases from J, with 14 bases between. The CDR3 has 15 residues. The germline V gene has CDR1 SGHTA and CDR2 FQGNSA. CDR3 DNA sequence: TGTGCCAGCAGCGTGGGACACTCAATCAATCAGCCCCAGCATTTT. As protein: CASSVGHSINQPQHF.

This clonotype was observed a handful of times. Germline is not matched at one junction end, which may reflect a read error. The chain carries TRBV20-1 and TRBJ2-3; 12 positions agree with TRBD1. CDR1 is DFQATT and CDR2 is SNEGSKA in the germline V gene (reference sequence). CDR3 length: 18 residues. The CDR3 DNA sequence: TGTGGTGCTAGTATGCTGGGACAGGGGGCTCGGAGTACAGATACGCAGTATTTT. Translating it yields CGASMLGQGARSTDTQYF.

The chain is built from TRBV2 and TRBJ2-5, with 7 bases lining up with TRBD2. Germline CDR1 is SNHLY and CDR2 is FYNNEI. The CDR3 runs 17 residues. J lost 5 bases, V lost 0 bases, and 12 bases had no gene match. The CDR3 spells CASSEALRGVYSETQYF. Written as DNA, the CDR3 is TGTGCCAGCAGTGAAGCGCTTCGGGGGGTATACTCGGAGACCCAGTACTTC.

This clonotype appeared many times. The rearrangement links TRBV29-1 to TRBJ2-3, with unresolved D. Germline CDR1 reads SQVTM; CDR2 reads ANQGSEA. The CDR3 runs 12 residues. V lost 3 bases, J lost 0 bases, and 4 bases lay in between. The CDR3 DNA is TGCAGCGTTGATCCGAGCACAGATACGCAGTATTTT. Translating it yields CSVDPSTDTQYF.

V is TRBV7-2 and J is TRBJ1-1; 7 bases fit TRBD1. Trimming removed 0 bases from V and 4 bases from J; junction bases left unmatched: 5. This CDR3 comprises 15 residues. Germline-derived CDR1 and CDR2 are SGHTA and FQGNSA. The CDR3 sequence: CASSLAMTGFTEAFF. As DNA, the CDR3 is TGTGCCAGCAGCTTAGCTATGACAGGGTTCACTGAAGCTTTCTTT. The full variable domain, with the rest looked up from reference TRBV7-2 and TRBJ1-1, is GAGVSQSPSNKVTEKGKDVELRCDPISGHTALYWYRQSLGQGLEFLIYFQGNSAPDKSGLPSDRFSAERTGGSVSTLTIQRTQQEDSAVYLCASSLAMTGFTEAFFGQGTRLTVV.

Concerning this clonotype itself: A read error is possible here, since a much larger clone lies one base away. This chain joins TRBV4-1 and TRBJ2-3; possibly TRBD1 for D (5 bases). The V gene's germline CDR1 is MGHRA and CDR2 YSYEKL. The CDR3 is 13 residues long. CDR3 DNA sequence: TGCGCCGGCAGCCAAGTCGTAGGGGCTACGCAGTATTTT. The encoded protein is CAGSQVVGATQYF.

This clonotype was observed many times. The chain links TRBV20-1 to TRBJ2-5; 10 bases align to TRBD2. Germline assignment: CDR1 DFQATT and CDR2 SNEGSKA (reference sequence). V lost 3 bases and J lost 2; bases outside the gene matches: 3. This CDR3 is 14 amino acids long. CDR3 in DNA: TGCAGTGCTAGTCCAGCGGGGGGGCAAGAGACCCAGTACTTC. This encodes CSASPAGGQETQYF.

Worth noting for this clonotype: Mismatch with germline at one junction end may stem from a read error. The V call is TRBV9, the J call TRBJ2-7; 10 nucleotides match TRBD2. CDR3 length equals 14 residues. Germline lookup yields CDR1 SGDLS and CDR2 YYNGEE. This chain's CDR3 is CASNVAGGPYEQYF. CDR3 sequence (DNA): TGTGCCAGCAACGTAGCGGGGGGTCCCTACGAGCAGTACTTC.

As concerns this clonotype: The CDR3 ends on some other residue instead of the conserved phenylalanine or tryptophan, so this is likely a read error. The chain has TRBV4-2 and TRBJ1-1; TRBD1 matches at 8 bases. The germline V gene encodes CDR1 LGHNA and CDR2 YNFKEQ. With V trimmed by 0 bases and J by 3 bases, 3 bases remained unmatched. CDR3 length: 15 amino acids. The CDR3 DNA sequence: TGTGCCAGCAGCCAAGACGGACAGGGAGACACTGAAGCTTTCTGT. This encodes CASSQDGQGDTEAFC.

Notes on this clonotype: A much larger clone lies a single base off, so this may be a read error. This chain joins TRBV18 and TRBJ2-5, with D hard to call. The germline V and J ends were trimmed by 3 bases and 9 bases, with 8 bases remaining between them. The CDR3 covers 11 residues. Germline V gives CDR1 KGHSH, CDR2 LQKENI. CDR3 bases: TGTGCCAGCTCACCCGACGAGGCCCAGTACTTC. It specifies CASSPDEAQYF.